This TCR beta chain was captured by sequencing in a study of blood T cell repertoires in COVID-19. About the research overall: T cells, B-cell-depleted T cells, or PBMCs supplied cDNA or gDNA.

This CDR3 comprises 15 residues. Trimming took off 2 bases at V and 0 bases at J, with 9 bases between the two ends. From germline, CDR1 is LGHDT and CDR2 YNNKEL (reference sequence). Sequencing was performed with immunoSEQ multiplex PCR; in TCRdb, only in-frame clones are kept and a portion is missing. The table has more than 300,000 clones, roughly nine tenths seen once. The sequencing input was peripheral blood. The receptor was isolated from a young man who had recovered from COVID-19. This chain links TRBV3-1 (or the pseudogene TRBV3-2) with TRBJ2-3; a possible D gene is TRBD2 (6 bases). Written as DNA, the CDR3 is TGTGCCAGCAGCCAAAGCGGGCGCAGCACAGATACGCAGTATTTT. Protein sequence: CASSQSGRSTDTQYF.